These T cell receptor beta chains were read from a single sample in a study of blood T cell repertoires in COVID-19. Profiled with immunoSEQ multiplex PCR; TCRdb holds only in-frame clones, not every one. The table has more than 150,000 clones, roughly nine tenths seen once. Sequenced: peripheral blood. These receptors were taken from an older woman with acute or convalescent COVID-19. Both conserved end residues are part of each CDR3. A D gene is named only where the DNA matches it firmly. Clone size is given for some rows only: seen once, a few or many times, or a class if the clone is expanded.

v_gene,j_gene,len,d_gene,abundance,CDR3aa,CDR3nt
TRBV10-3,TRBJ1-1,14,TRBD1,.,CAIRAGQVNTEAFF,TGTGCCATCAGGGCGGGACAGGTGAACACTGAAGCTTTCTTT
TRBV4-1,TRBJ1-1,15,TRBD1,.,CASSQPGTGQTEAFF,TGCGCCAGCAGCCAGCCGGGGACAGGGCAAACTGAAGCTTTCTTT
TRBV28,TRBJ1-5,12,.,.,CVPPKGSQPQHF,TGTGTCCCTCCCAAGGGGTCTCAGCCCCAGCATTTT
TRBV20-1,TRBJ1-2,11,.,.,CSVRANYGYTF,TGCAGTGTGAGAGCTAACTATGGCTACACCTTC
TRBV6-5,TRBJ2-5,14,.,.,CASSARQAAETQYF,TGTGCCAGCAGCGCCCGACAGGCGGCGGAGACCCAGTACTTC
TRBV7-2,TRBJ1-5,15,TRBD1,.,CASSWTGGGNQPQHF,TGTGCCAGCAGCTGGACAGGGGGTGGCAATCAGCCCCAGCATTTT
TRBV6-5,TRBJ2-5,15,.,.,CASSQFRTVQETQYF,TGTGCCAGCAGTCAATTCCGGACAGTCCAAGAGACCCAGTACTTC
TRBV5-1,TRBJ1-4,17,.,.,CASSLAPGGAGNEKLFF,TGCGCCAGCAGCTTGGCCCCGGGGGGGGCCGGTAATGAAAAACTGTTTTTT
TRBV28,TRBJ1-1,13,.,.,CASSLLGGTEAFF,TGTGCCAGCAGTTTATTGGGGGGCACTGAAGCTTTCTTT
TRBV15,TRBJ1-2,15,TRBD1,.,CATSIRDRGLYGYTF,TGTGCCACCAGCATCCGGGACAGGGGCCTCTATGGCTACACCTTC
TRBV5-1,TRBJ1-4,15,.,.,CASSLDGQRTEKLFF,TGCGCCAGCAGCTTGGATGGACAGAGAACTGAAAAACTGTTTTTT
TRBV6-1,TRBJ1-1,11,.,.,CASTTGGSAFF,TGTGCCAGCACCACCGGGGGGAGTGCTTTCTTT
TRBV18,TRBJ1-1,15,TRBD1,.,CASSPPGQGDTEAFF,TGTGCCAGCTCACCACCGGGACAGGGGGACACTGAAGCTTTCTTT
TRBV7-9,TRBJ1-5,19,.,.,CASSYHVRLRRYSNQPQHF,TGTGCCAGCAGCTATCACGTGAGGCTTCGGCGGTATAGCAATCAGCCCCAGCATTTT
TRBV7-8,TRBJ2-1,15,.,.,CASSLVPSQAYEQFF,TGTGCCAGCAGCTTAGTTCCCTCTCAGGCATACGAGCAGTTCTTC
TRBV7-9,TRBJ2-5,16,TRBD2,.,CASSPKSGRIQETQYF,TGTGCCAGCAGCCCGAAAAGCGGGAGGATACAAGAGACCCAGTACTTC
TRBV28,TRBJ1-2,17,TRBD1,.,CASSSPGQGLGDGGYTF,TGTGCCAGCAGTTCGCCGGGACAGGGTCTGGGTGACGGTGGCTACACCTTC
TRBV7-2,TRBJ1-3,15,TRBD1,.,CASSYQTGTGNTIYF,TGTGCCAGCAGCTACCAGACAGGGACTGGAAACACCATATATTTT
TRBV6-5,TRBJ2-7,14,.,.,CASSYRNGAGEQYF,TGTGCCAGCAGTTACCGGAATGGGGCTGGCGAGCAGTACTTC
TRBV15,TRBJ2-5,13,.,once,CATSRRQQETQYF,TGTGCCACCAGCCGCCGACAGCAAGAGACCCAGTACTTC
TRBV5-1,TRBJ1-5,16,.,few,CASSLGSSSGNQPQHF,TGCGCCAGCAGCTTGGGGAGTTCTAGTGGGAATCAGCCCCAGCATTTT
TRBV4-2,TRBJ1-1,15,.,.,CASNLGGALNTEAFF,TGTGCCAGCAACTTAGGGGGGGCCTTGAACACTGAAGCTTTCTTT
TRBV19,TRBJ2-2,15,TRBD2,once,CASKGLAGGRGELFF,TGTGCCAGTAAAGGACTAGCGGGGGGCCGCGGGGAGCTGTTTTTT
TRBV14,TRBJ2-3,14,.,.,CASSPLTGGDTQYF,TGTGCCAGCAGCCCTCTGACAGGAGGAGATACGCAGTATTTT
TRBV9,TRBJ2-5,15,.,.,CASSVGEGRGETQYF,TGTGCCAGCAGCGTAGGCGAGGGTAGGGGGGAGACCCAGTACTTC
TRBV4-2,TRBJ2-1,15,TRBD2,.,CASSQAGGPGNEQFF,TGTGCCAGCAGCCAAGCGGGAGGGCCAGGAAATGAGCAGTTCTTC
TRBV5-6,TRBJ2-4,15,TRBD1,.,CASSFRQGSRNIQYF,TGTGCCAGCAGCTTCCGACAGGGATCAAGAAACATTCAGTACTTC
TRBV2,TRBJ2-7,13,TRBD1,.,CASTGTGVGEQYF,TGTGCCAGCACCGGGACAGGGGTCGGCGAGCAGTACTTC
TRBV4-3,TRBJ2-3,18,TRBD1,.,CASSPKGFDRASTDTQYF,TGCGCCAGCAGCCCTAAGGGGTTTGACAGGGCCAGCACAGATACGCAGTATTTT
TRBV20-1,TRBJ1-2,11,.,.,CSALFNYGYTF,TGCAGTGCTCTGTTTAACTATGGCTACACCTTC
TRBV19,TRBJ2-3,16,.,.,CASSPVGGGHTDTQYF,TGTGCCAGTAGTCCCGTGGGGGGTGGCCACACAGATACGCAGTATTTT
TRBV24-1,TRBJ2-7,16,TRBD2,few,CATSDGLAGGAYEQYF,TGTGCCACCAGTGATGGACTAGCGGGAGGGGCTTACGAGCAGTACTTC
TRBV24-1,TRBJ2-1,14,.,.,CATSESGPYNEQFF,TGTGCCACCAGTGAGAGCGGCCCCTACAATGAGCAGTTCTTC
TRBV18,TRBJ2-1,16,TRBD1,.,CASSPPGQGSYNEQFF,TGTGCCAGCTCACCTCCGGGACAGGGCTCCTACAATGAGCAGTTCTTC
TRBV4-1,TRBJ1-1,16,TRBD1,.,CASSQGTGGANTEAFF,TGCGCCAGCAGCCAAGGGACAGGGGGGGCGAACACTGAAGCTTTCTTT